These 28 T cell receptor beta chains were sequenced from one sample in a study of Graves' ophthalmopathy and Graves' hyperthyroidism. Investigators amplified TCR beta CDR3 regions from RNA transcripts. First-round RT-PCR with HTBI primers preceded a second-round multiplex PCR. In TCRdb, the multiplex PCR reads were re-called with MiXCR into one record per CDR3 protein. In the table there are 650,000 to 900,000 distinct CDR3 sequences, roughly two fifths of which are singletons. The sample was peripheral blood. The receptors were sampled from an adult man with Graves' ophthalmopathy.

The rearrangement uses TRBV9 and TRBJ2-7, with a possible D match to TRBD2 (6 bases). CDR3 length: 15 residues. Trimming stripped 0 bases from V and 0 bases from J, with 10 bases between. The germline gives CDR1 SGDLS, CDR2 YYNGEE. DNA for the CDR3: TGTGCCAGCAGCGTAGTTAGCGGAAGCTCCTACGAGCAGTACTTC. Translated: CASSVVSGSSYEQYF. The variable domain in full, with the rest retrieved from reference TRBV9 and TRBJ2-7, is DSGVTQTPKHLITATGQRVTLRCSPRSGDLSVYWYQQSLDQGLQFLIQYYNGEERAKGNILERFSAQQFPDLHSELNLSSLELGDSALYFCASSVVSGSSYEQYFGPGTRLTVT.

V is TRBV7-9 and J is TRBJ1-1; D is uncertain. V shed 1 base and J shed 1 base, with 7 bases lying between them. CDR1 is SEHNR and CDR2 is FQNEAQ in the germline V gene (reference sequence). This CDR3 comprises 14 residues. The chain's CDR3 is CASSLESENTEAFF. The CDR3 coding sequence is TGTGCCAGCAGCTTAGAGTCGGAGAACACTGAAGCTTTCTTT.

In the case of this clonotype: One end of the junction is discordant with germline, which a read error may explain. V is TRBV25-1 and J is TRBJ2-7; TRBD2 agrees at 8 bases. The germline CDR1 and CDR2 sequences are MGHDK and SYGVNS. The CDR3 has 15 amino acids. The CDR3 here is CASSDSAGREYEQHF. Written as DNA, the CDR3 is TGTGCCAGCAGTGATAGTGCCGGGAGGGAGTACGAGCAGCACTTC.

This chain links TRBV19 with TRBJ2-7; 10 nucleotides match TRBD2. With 4 bases clipped from V and 0 bases from J, the junction kept 6 bases outside the gene matches. The CDR3 is made up of 16 amino acids. Germline CDR1 LNHDA, CDR2 SQIVND (reference sequence). This CDR3 reads CASSTNSGRLSYEQYF. CDR3 DNA: TGTGCCAGTAGTACTAATAGCGGGAGGCTCTCCTACGAGCAGTACTTC.

This clonotype has just one count. This sequence joins TRBV7-9 and TRBJ2-5; 8 bases align to TRBD1. The germline CDR1 and CDR2 sequences are SEHNR and FQNEAQ (reference sequence). The CDR3 is made up of 15 amino acids. V trimming: 3 bases; J trimming: 1 base; junction bases outside the gene matches: 4. In DNA, the CDR3 is TGTGCCAGCAGCTTGGTAGGGACAGGCCAAGAGACCCAGTACTTC. Its translation is CASSLVGTGQETQYF. Using reference TRBV7-9 and TRBJ2-5 for the parts outside the CDR3, the full variable domain is DTGVSQNPRHKITKRGQNVTFRCDPISEHNRLYWYRQTLGQGPEFLTYFQNEAQLEKSRLLSDRFSAERPKGSFSTLEIQRTEQGDSAMYLCASSLVGTGQETQYFGPGTRLLVL.

This clonotype was seen repeatedly, ten times or more. The chain recombines TRBV7-9 with TRBJ1-2; no definite D call. The CDR3 spans 14 residues. Looked up from germline, CDR1 is SEHNR and CDR2 is FQNEAQ (reference sequence). Trimming took off 4 bases at V and 11 bases at J, with 20 bases between the two ends. CDR3 DNA sequence: TGTGCCAGCAGCTGGGCGACGGTGGATGGAGCATACACCTTC. Translated: CASSWATVDGAYTF.

The genes are TRBV29-1 and TRBJ2-1; TRBD2 matches at 7 bases. With 3 bases clipped from V and 6 bases from J, the junction kept 5 bases outside the gene matches. Germline assignment: CDR1 SQVTM and CDR2 ANQGSEA. The CDR3 length is 13 residues. CDR3 loop: CSVDFGLVNEQFF. The CDR3 DNA reads as TGCAGCGTTGATTTTGGACTAGTCAATGAGCAGTTCTTC.

The chain uses TRBV7-6 and TRBJ1-6; D is unclear. This CDR3 has 14 amino acids. Trimming removed 1 base at V and 6 bases at J, with 7 bases between. Germline CDR1 and CDR2: SGHVS and FNYEAQ. This CDR3 is CASSLESVNSPLHF. The CDR3 nucleotides read TGTGCCAGCAGCTTAGAGTCGGTTAATTCACCCCTCCACTTT.

This clonotype came up once. An end of the junction does not agree with germline; a read error may underlie this. The chain recombines TRBV10-3 with TRBJ1-2, with D maybe TRBD1 (6 bases). The CDR3 is 16 amino acids. In germline, CDR1 is ENHRY, CDR2 SYGVKD. CDR3: CASSEALRQANYGYTF. In nucleotides, the CDR3 is TGTGCCAGCAGTGAAGCCCTAAGACAGGCGAACTATGGCTACACCTTC.

Worth noting for this clonotype: The junction and the germline gene differ at one end; a read error may be behind it. The genes are TRBV15 and TRBJ1-4; D unclear. The germline V gene has CDR1 LNHNV and CDR2 YYDKDF (reference sequence). The CDR3 covers 15 residues. The chain's CDR3 is CATGRVRETNEKLFF. CDR3 nucleotides: TGTGCCACCGGCAGAGTTCGGGAGACTAATGAAAAACTGTTTTTT.

The chain links TRBV10-1 to TRBJ1-1, with D possibly TRBD1 on 5 matching bases. The V gene's germline CDR1 is WNHNN and CDR2 SYGVQD (reference sequence). V was shortened by 3 bases and J by 1 base, with 15 bases between the two germline ends. This CDR3 region has 16 residues. CDR3: CASSEAGTPGNTEAFF. For the CDR3, the DNA is TGCGCCAGCAGTGAAGCCGGGACGCCGGGGAACACTGAAGCTTTCTTT.

This clonotype has at least ten counts. The rearrangement uses TRBV12-3 or TRBV12-4 and TRBJ2-2; D may be TRBD1 (5 bases). Trimming stripped 6 bases from V and 6 bases from J, with 11 bases between. This CDR3 has 13 amino acids. The DNA for the CDR3 is TGTGCCAGCAGCCTTTTAGGGGCCGGGGAGCTGTTTTTT. Amino acids: CASSLLGAGELFF.

This clonotype was seen a few times. A read error may explain this, as a much larger clone is one base away. Without the conserved terminal phenylalanine or tryptophan, this CDR3 likely stems from a read error. This chain uses TRBV7-2 with TRBJ2-7; TRBD2 matches 7 bases. The J segment lost 6 bases and the V segment lost 6 bases, leaving 8 bases of the junction unmatched. Germline V gene sequence: CDR1 SGHTA, CDR2 FQGNSA. The CDR3 has 13 residues. The CDR3 nucleotides read TGTGCCAGCAGGGCCTCCGGGACTACCGAGCAGTACCTC. Translation: CASRASGTTEQYL.

The chain has TRBV10-3 and TRBJ1-2; no firm D call. The CDR3 length is 14 residues. Trimming stripped 4 bases from V and 7 bases from J, with 16 bases between. Germline-derived CDR1 and CDR2 are ENHRY and SYGVKD. The CDR3 DNA sequence: TGTGCCATCAGTGCTAGAGATCGGGTCGTTGGCTACACCTTC. It yields the protein CAISARDRVVGYTF.

At least ten counts were recorded for this clonotype. The chain carries TRBV11-2 and TRBJ2-5; D is perhaps TRBD2 (6 bases). This CDR3 is built from 13 residues. The V end lost 3 bases, the J end lost 2 bases, and 7 bases lay between the germline ends. CDR1 and CDR2 from the germline V gene are SGHAT and FQNNGV. The CDR3 protein is CASSFGRQETQYF. In nucleotides, the CDR3 is TGTGCCAGCAGCTTCGGGAGACAAGAGACCCAGTACTTC.

In this sample, this clonotype turned up a few times. V gene TRBV12-3 or TRBV12-4 combines with J gene TRBJ2-6; 13 nucleotides line up with TRBD2. V lost 6 bases, J lost 0 bases, and 5 bases stayed unmatched. The CDR3 has 18 residues. This CDR3 is CASSRGLAGVSGANVLTF. The CDR3 DNA follows: TGTGCCAGCAGCAGAGGACTAGCGGGGGTCTCTGGGGCCAACGTCCTGACTTTC.

The chain couples TRBV5-1 to TRBJ1-4; maybe TRBD1 (5 bases). The V end lost 5 bases, the J end lost 14 bases, and 16 bases lay between the germline ends. CDR3 length: 12 amino acids. Germline V gene lookup returns CDR1 SGHRS and CDR2 YFSETQ. The CDR3 DNA is TGCGCCAGCAGGCATCCAGCCGGGACTCTGTTTTTT. This translates into CASRHPAGTLFF.

This chain uses TRBV2 with TRBJ1-6, with D uncertain. Germline values: CDR1 SNHLY, CDR2 FYNNEI. V lost 3 bases and J lost 5, with 5 bases in between. The CDR3 is 13 amino acids. CDR3 protein: CASSDRNNSPLHF. The CDR3 DNA sequence: TGTGCCAGCAGTGACAGAAATAATTCACCCCTCCACTTT. Complete variable domain (other parts from reference TRBV2 and TRBJ1-6): EPEVTQTPSHQVTQMGQEVILRCVPISNHLYFYWYRQILGQKVEFLVSFYNNEISEKSEIFDDQFSVERPDGSNFTLKIRSTKLEDSAMYFCASSDRNNSPLHFGNGTRLTVT.

This clonotype was counted ten times or more. V usage is TRBV29-1 and J usage is TRBJ1-6; D possibly corresponds to TRBD1 (5 bases). Germline V gene lookup returns CDR1 SQVTM and CDR2 ANQGSEA. There are 13 residues in the CDR3. V gave up 6 bases and J gave up 8 bases, with 14 bases separating them. The CDR3 region is CSVLGGGDSPLHF. CDR3 in DNA: TGCAGCGTCCTCGGGGGGGGGGATTCACCCCTCCACTTT.

This clonotype has more than one count but fewer than ten. V gene TRBV20-1 combines with J gene TRBJ1-1, with D uncertain. The CDR3 is made up of 15 amino acids. Germline values: CDR1 DFQATT, CDR2 SNEGSKA (reference sequence). Trimming removed 5 bases from V and 0 bases from J, with 16 bases in between. The CDR3 is CSAYNPDGLNTEAFF. The DNA of the CDR3 is TGCAGTGCTTATAATCCGGACGGCTTGAACACTGAAGCTTTCTTT.

In this sample, this clonotype turned up many times. The rearrangement uses TRBV10-3 and TRBJ1-6; tentatively, D is TRBD1 (5 bases). V dropped 4 bases and J dropped 8 bases, with 6 bases sitting between them. CDR3 length equals 12 residues. Per germline, CDR1 ENHRY and CDR2 SYGVKD. CDR3 in amino acids: CAISGGDSPLHF. CDR3 in DNA: TGTGCCATCAGTGGAGGGGATTCACCCCTCCACTTT.

On this clonotype itself: With a much larger clone just one base away, this may be a read error. This chain joins TRBV20-1 and TRBJ1-5, with a possible D match to TRBD1 (6 bases). The CDR3 contains 13 residues. Looked up from germline, CDR1 is DFQATT and CDR2 is SNEGSKA (reference sequence). The CDR3 sequence is CSALTGVNQSQHF. CDR3 DNA: TGCAGTGCCTTGACAGGCGTTAATCAGTCCCAGCATTTT.

This CDR3 reads CAWSEGGSGYEQYF. CDR3 bases: TGTGCCTGGAGTGAAGGGGGTAGCGGCTACGAGCAGTACTTC. This rearrangement joins TRBV30 to TRBJ2-7; TRBD1 or TRBD2 may be the D gene (6 bases each). The germline V gene encodes CDR1 GTSNPN and CDR2 SVGIG (reference sequence). V was trimmed by 1 base and J by 3 bases, leaving 13 bases between them. This CDR3 is built from 14 residues.

This clonotype was seen at least ten times. This sequence joins TRBV11-1 and TRBJ1-2; the D is unclear. The V gene lost 3 bases and the J gene lost 4 bases, with 12 bases spanning the gap. Germline lookup yields CDR1 SGHAT and CDR2 FQDESV (reference sequence). This CDR3 has 14 amino acids. The CDR3 bases are TGTGCCAGCAGCTTTGCGGGCCCTGGCTATGGCTACACCTTC. This translates into CASSFAGPGYGYTF. Filled out from reference TRBV11-1 and TRBJ1-2, the complete variable domain reads EAEVAQSPRYKITEKSQAVAFWCDPISGHATLYWYRQILGQGPELLVQFQDESVVDDSQLPKDRFSAERLKGVDSTLKIQPAELGDSAMYLCASSFAGPGYGYTFGSGTRLTVV.

V and J are TRBV20-1 and TRBJ2-7; D is undetermined. The CDR3 has 12 residues. Trimming cost V 1 base and J 6 bases, with 10 bases left between them. Per germline, CDR1 DFQATT and CDR2 SNEGSKA (reference sequence). The CDR3 reads CSARGPPSEQYF. CDR3 DNA: TGCAGTGCTAGAGGACCACCTAGCGAGCAGTACTTC.

This clonotype showed up just once. The CDR3 DNA sequence: TGTGCCAGCAGCCGCCGGGGGGGCCCAAAGACCCAGTACTTC. It specifies CASSRRGGPKTQYF. The chain recombines TRBV7-3 with TRBJ2-5, with TRBD2 matching 8 bases. Trimming cost V 5 bases and J 6 bases; bases outside gene matches: 8. The CDR3 sequence is 14 residues long. Germline CDR1 and CDR2: SGHTA and FQGTGA.

This clonotype has ten or more counts. This chain joins TRBV25-1 and TRBJ1-1; D not resolved. CDR1 and CDR2 (germline): MGHDK, SYGVNS. The CDR3 extends over 14 amino acids. Trimming took off 1 base at V and 9 bases at J, with 15 bases between the two ends. CDR3 amino acids: CASSESGLWKKAFF. The CDR3 nucleotides read TGTGCCAGCAGTGAATCAGGACTGTGGAAAAAAGCTTTCTTT.

The chain uses TRBV2 and TRBJ2-5; TRBD2 might be the D (7 bases). V dropped 8 bases and J dropped 4 bases, with 17 bases sitting between them. The V gene's germline CDR1 is SNHLY and CDR2 FYNNEI. The CDR3 loop spans 14 amino acids. The DNA of the CDR3 is TGTGCCAGCTCAAACGGGGGGCCGGGAGAGACCCAGTACTTC. Amino acids: CASSNGGPGETQYF.